The TCR beta chain under discussion was sequenced for a study of T cells after yellow fever vaccination. For TCR, cDNA came from 5'RACE template switching, which added a universal primer site and UMIs. TCRdb used MiXCR to reprocess the 5' RACE reads, holding one entry per CDR3 protein. Of 200,000 to 300,000 distinct CDR3 sequences detected, over 6.5% appear once; the ten largest clones hold approximately 0.99%. This CDR3 contains 14 residues. The V and J ends lost 1 base and 2 bases respectively, with 9 bases between them. Germline CDR1 SGHAT, CDR2 FQNNGV. Study outcomes and limitations: On re-exposure, the response was weaker but peaked faster, at day 5 versus 15.

There are a few counts of this clonotype. Its antigen is currently unknown. Sequenced material: CD4+ T cells sorted from PBMCs, taken on the day of the yellow fever booster vaccination. The gene calls are TRBV11-2 and TRBJ2-7, with no clear D. This TCR was sampled from a man younger than 40 who received the YFV17D yellow fever vaccine. The DNA of the CDR3 is TGTGCCAGCAGCTTAGGTCCTATTACCTACGAGCAGTACTTC. As protein: CASSLGPITYEQYF.